Below, 7 T cell receptor beta chains from the same sample are listed, as sequenced in a study of blood T cell repertoires in COVID-19. Produced via immunoSEQ multiplex PCR; TCRdb's table is partial and in-frame only. The sample yields around 230,000 clones, about 87% seen once. Sequenced material: PBMCs or T cells enriched from blood (not recorded which). The receptor source for this set is a woman aged 25 to 45 who had recovered from COVID-19.

The chain combines TRBV5-6 with TRBJ1-5; TRBD1 matches 10 bases. V lost 4 bases, J lost 3 bases, and 7 bases stayed unmatched. The germline gives CDR1 SGHDT, CDR2 YYEEEE. The CDR3 totals 16 residues. The CDR3 region is CASSRGTGAFNQPQHF. In DNA form, the CDR3 reads TGTGCCAGCAGCCGCGGGACAGGGGCCTTCAATCAGCCCCAGCATTTT.

The chain has TRBV5-1 and TRBJ1-2; D is perhaps TRBD1 (6 bases). The CDR3 is 14 residues long. Trimming removed 4 bases from V and 4 bases from J, with 14 bases in between. The germline CDR1 and CDR2 sequences are SGHRS and YFSETQ. The CDR3 spells CASSGLQGSYGYTF. The CDR3 DNA reads as TGCGCCAGCAGCGGCCTACAGGGTTCCTATGGCTACACCTTC. The variable domain in full, completed from reference TRBV5-1 and TRBJ1-2, reads KAGVTQTPRYLIKTRGQQVTLSCSPISGHRSVSWYQQTPGQGLQFLFEYFSETQRNKGNFPGRFSGRQFSNSRSEMNVSTLELGDSALYLCASSGLQGSYGYTFGSGTRLTVV.

The rearrangement uses TRBV27 and TRBJ2-7, with 7 bases fitting TRBD1. J lost 9 bases, V lost 8 bases, and 19 bases had no gene match. This CDR3 is built from 15 residues. Looked up from germline, CDR1 is MNHEY and CDR2 is SMNVEV (reference sequence). The CDR3 here is CASPIKTGPLLRQYF. As DNA, the CDR3 is TGTGCCAGCCCTATCAAGACAGGGCCCCTCCTTAGGCAGTACTTC.

The chain links TRBV5-1 to TRBJ1-1, with 8 bases aligning to TRBD1. The junction had 8 bases not matched to a gene; V was cut back by 4 bases and J by 6 bases. CDR3 length: 14 residues. The V gene's germline CDR1 is SGHRS and CDR2 YFSETQ. As DNA, the CDR3 is TGCGCCAGCAGCCTATTAGGACAGGGTTCTGAAGCTTTCTTT. It codes for CASSLLGQGSEAFF. Full variable domain (missing parts from reference TRBV5-1 and TRBJ1-1): KAGVTQTPRYLIKTRGQQVTLSCSPISGHRSVSWYQQTPGQGLQFLFEYFSETQRNKGNFPGRFSGRQFSNSRSEMNVSTLELGDSALYLCASSLLGQGSEAFFGQGTRLTVV.

With respect to this clone: Compared with germline, one end of the junction differs, possibly owing to a read error. The genes are TRBV11-2 and TRBJ2-5; the D is unclear. The CDR3 runs to 14 residues. Germline loops: CDR1 SGHAT, CDR2 FQNNGV. The DNA for the CDR3 is TGTGCCAGCAGTTCGAATACAGCTCAAGTGACCCAGTACTTC. Protein product: CASSSNTAQVTQYF.

The chain has TRBV5-5 and TRBJ2-7, with D unclear. The CDR3 length is 15 residues. The V and J ends lost 2 bases and 7 bases respectively, with 19 bases between them. From germline, CDR1 is SGHKS and CDR2 YYEKEE (reference sequence). CDR3 in DNA: TGTGCCAGCAGCTTAGTCCGCGACACCTATGGTGAGCAGTACTTC. The encoded protein is CASSLVRDTYGEQYF.

This rearrangement joins TRBV9 to TRBJ2-3; D unclear. Trimming cost V 3 bases and J 6 bases, with 11 bases left between them. The CDR3 loop spans 13 amino acids. CDR1 SGDLS and CDR2 YYNGEE come from the germline V gene. The CDR3 here is CASSASVLDTQYF. The CDR3, as DNA: TGTGCCAGCAGCGCCTCCGTTCTGGATACGCAGTATTTT. The full variable domain, in which reference TRBV9 and TRBJ2-3 provide the parts outside the CDR3, is DSGVTQTPKHLITATGQRVTLRCSPRSGDLSVYWYQQSLDQGLQFLIQYYNGEERAKGNILERFSAQQFPDLHSELNLSSLELGDSALYFCASSASVLDTQYFGPGTRLTVL.